This T cell receptor beta chain was observed in a study of blood T cells in healthy people across ages. Findings of the study overall: Compared with aged donors, long-lived donors showed fewer expanded clones, suggesting selection.

Together with a sample-barcoded 5' primer, a J-beta primer mix was included in a second PCR lasting roughly 6 to 12 cycles. TCRdb called the 5' RACE reads again in MiXCR, with one record for every CDR3 protein. This sample carries around 1.7 million distinct CDR3 sequences, 28% of them seen once, and the ten largest clones take 7% to 9%. Details on this clonotype: The antigen is unknown.

Material for sequencing was blood. This TCR derives from a young woman in good health.

Written as DNA, the CDR3 is TGCAGTGCTACTCGTATAGGGCGTAACTATGGCTACACCTTC. Its translation: CSATRIGRNYGYTF. This chain connects TRBV20-1 to TRBJ1-2; D not certain. This CDR3 is 14 amino acids long. Germline-derived CDR1 and CDR2 are DFQATT and SNEGSKA (reference sequence). V lost 4 bases to trimming and J lost 1 base, with 13 bases between them.